This T cell receptor (beta chain) appears in the sequencing data of a study of blood T cell repertoires in COVID-19. The repertoire was sequenced with immunoSEQ multiplex PCR; TCRdb's copy has only in-frame clones and lacks some. The sample holds 110,000 to 150,000 clones, approximately 86% seen once. Germline-derived CDR1 and CDR2 are LNHDA and SQIVND (reference sequence). V gave up 4 bases and J gave up 10 bases; unmatched junction bases: 5. The CDR3 length is 14 residues. The material sequenced was peripheral blood. The clonotype originates from a human donor in a cohort sampled during active COVID-19. The V gene is TRBV19, the J gene TRBJ2-1, with TRBD2 matching over 12 bases. The CDR3 is CASSRLAGALEQFF. The CDR3 bases are TGTGCCAGTAGTAGACTAGCGGGGGCCCTGGAGCAGTTCTTC.